This TCR beta chain was captured in a study of blood T cell repertoires in COVID-19 (dated by TCRdb to about 2020). Concerning the study at large: Samples covering the acute and convalescent phases of COVID-19 were provided by collaborators in the United States, Italy and Spain. The material from the prospective study consisted of cDNA or gDNA derived from T cells, B-cell-depleted T cells, or PBMCs. Deeply sampled blood TCRbeta repertoires from subjects exposed to, actively infected with, or recovered from COVID-19 were included in the dataset. The repertoires were released in a freely available public database intended as a resource for research on the immune response to SARS-CoV-2. The samples were drawn from the first 160 participants of the ongoing ImmuneRACE study and from some 1,300 subjects provided by 6 global collaborators. A de-identified subject ID, COVID-19 status, age in years and sex were almost always included in the sample metadata. Where HLA class I and class II types were available, the types were taken from metadata supplied by the sample provider, not from assay-based typing. Broad study findings and their caveats: The quantity of clinical and demographic metadata differed by source and by participant and was supplied without curation.

TCRbeta CDR3 regions were amplified from genomic DNA using the immunoSEQ Assay, a bias-controlled multiplex PCR. The study's processing was this. The number of nucleated cells in each sample was estimated from the amplification of reference gene primers within the assay. To quantify the absolute abundance of each unique TCRbeta CDR3 rearrangement, sequence reads were collapsed and filtered. For each sample, productive Simpson clonality was calculated as the square root of Simpson's diversity index across productive rearrangements. TCRdb provides this immuneACCESS table in a form limited to in-frame rearrangements. Some clones are lacking; in checked studies, under half of them reflect an unresolved V gene, and why the rest are absent is not known. V and J calls and clone size are as listed in that table; D and trimming were resolved from the DNA. In all, the sample holds roughly 200,000 clones, and less than 85% of those were seen once. In total, the top ten clones hold 4.5% to 6.5% of the sample.

In the prospective study, participants were about 18 to 90 years old, resided in around 25 geographic areas of the United States, and were enrolled through a virtual design. To assign participants to cohorts, the prospective study relied on clinical history that participants themselves reported in a screening survey and a study questionnaire. In the prospective study, mobile phlebotomists collected whole blood, serum and a nasopharyngeal or oropharyngeal swab from each participant. Participants in the prospective study had the option to provide additional blood draws and questionnaires over a roughly 2-month period. Before DNA extraction, prospective study blood samples were shipped either frozen or at room temperature. In the germline V gene (reference sequence), CDR1 corresponds to SGHKS and CDR2 to YYEKEE. From V the trimming removes 1 base and from J it removes 3 bases, while the gene matches leave 7 bases of the junction unaccounted for. Spanning cysteine to phenylalanine, the CDR3 consists of 17 amino acids. Only the CDR3 DNA is retained, 51 bases long and in frame from the first base.

Comments on this clone: Its specific antigen is unknown. Nothing much larger sits one base from this clone, and base qualities are not available.

The TCR comes from an older woman with acute COVID-19. The rearrangement joined TRBV5-5 to TRBJ1-5; TRBD1 agrees with 10 junctional bases. What was sequenced was PBMCs or T cells enriched from blood (not recorded which). The nucleotide sequence is given as TGTGCCAGCAGCTTGATACCGGGACAGGGGACCAATCAGCCCCAGCATTTT. This translates into CASSLIPGQGTNQPQHF.